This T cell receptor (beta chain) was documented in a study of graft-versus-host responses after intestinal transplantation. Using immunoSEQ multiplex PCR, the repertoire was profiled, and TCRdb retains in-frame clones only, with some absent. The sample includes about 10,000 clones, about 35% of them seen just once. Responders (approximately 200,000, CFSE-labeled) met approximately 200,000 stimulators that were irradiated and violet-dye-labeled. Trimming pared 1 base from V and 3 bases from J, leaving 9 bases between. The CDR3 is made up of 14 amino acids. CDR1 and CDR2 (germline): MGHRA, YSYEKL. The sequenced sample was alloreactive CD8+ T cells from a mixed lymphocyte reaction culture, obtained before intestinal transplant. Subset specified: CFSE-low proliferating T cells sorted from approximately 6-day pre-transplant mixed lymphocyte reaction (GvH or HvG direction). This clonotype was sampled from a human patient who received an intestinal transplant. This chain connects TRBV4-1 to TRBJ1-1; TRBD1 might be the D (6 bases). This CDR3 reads CASSQATGYTEAFF. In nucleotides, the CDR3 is TGCGCCAGCAGCCAAGCCACAGGGTACACTGAAGCTTTCTTT.